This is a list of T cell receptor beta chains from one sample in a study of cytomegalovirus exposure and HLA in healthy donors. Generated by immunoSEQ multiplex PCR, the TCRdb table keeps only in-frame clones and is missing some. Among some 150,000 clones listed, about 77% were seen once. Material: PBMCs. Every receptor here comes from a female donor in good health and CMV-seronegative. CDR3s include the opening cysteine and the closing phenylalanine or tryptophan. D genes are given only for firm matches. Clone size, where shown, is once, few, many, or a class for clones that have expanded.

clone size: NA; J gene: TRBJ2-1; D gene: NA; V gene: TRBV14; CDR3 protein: CASSQFYRESSYNEQFF; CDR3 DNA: TGTGCCAGCAGCCAATTTTATCGGGAAAGCTCCTACAATGAGCAGTTCTTC
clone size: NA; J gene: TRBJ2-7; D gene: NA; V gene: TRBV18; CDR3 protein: CASSREGDEQYF; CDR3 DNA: TGTGCCAGCTCACGAGAGGGAGACGAGCAGTACTTC
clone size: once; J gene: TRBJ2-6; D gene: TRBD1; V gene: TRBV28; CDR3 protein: CASSLGQGLFGANVLTF; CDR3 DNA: TGTGCCAGCAGTTTAGGACAGGGACTTTTTGGGGCCAACGTCCTGACTTTC
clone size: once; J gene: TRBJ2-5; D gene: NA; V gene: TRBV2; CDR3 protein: CASSESGGETQYF; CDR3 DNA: TGTGCCAGCAGTGAGTCAGGAGGAGAGACCCAGTACTTC
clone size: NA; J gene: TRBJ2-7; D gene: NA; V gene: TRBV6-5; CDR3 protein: CASSYGPYEQYF; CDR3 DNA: TGTGCCAGCAGTTACGGCCCATACGAGCAGTACTTC
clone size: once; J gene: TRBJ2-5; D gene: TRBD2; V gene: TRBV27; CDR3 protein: CASSLSMGLAGGETQYF; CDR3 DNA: TGTGCCAGCAGTTTATCGATGGGACTAGCGGGAGGAGAGACCCAGTACTTC
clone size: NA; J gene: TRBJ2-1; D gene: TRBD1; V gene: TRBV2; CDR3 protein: CASSGQGVYNEQFF; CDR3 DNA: TGTGCCAGCAGTGGGCAGGGGGTCTACAATGAGCAGTTCTTC
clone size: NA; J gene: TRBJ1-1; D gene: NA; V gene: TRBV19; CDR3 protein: CASSTRQVLNTEAFF; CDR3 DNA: TGTGCCAGTAGTACCCGACAGGTCCTGAACACTGAAGCTTTCTTT
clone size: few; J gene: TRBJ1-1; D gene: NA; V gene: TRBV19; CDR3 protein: CASSIVNRMNTEAFF; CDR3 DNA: TGTGCCAGTAGTATAGTCAACAGAATGAACACTGAAGCTTTCTTT
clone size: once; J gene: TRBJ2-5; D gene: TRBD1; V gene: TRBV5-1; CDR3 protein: CASSSSGGVHQETQYF; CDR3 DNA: TGCGCCAGCAGCAGCTCAGGGGGCGTTCACCAAGAGACCCAGTACTTC
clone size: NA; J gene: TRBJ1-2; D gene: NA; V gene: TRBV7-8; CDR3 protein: CASSLGAGPAQYGYTF; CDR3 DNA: TGTGCCAGCAGCTTAGGAGCGGGGCCCGCCCAATATGGCTACACCTTC
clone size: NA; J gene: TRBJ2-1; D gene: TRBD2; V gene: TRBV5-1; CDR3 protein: CASSGDYRVQINEQFF; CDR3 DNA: TGCGCCAGCAGCGGGGACTACCGGGTACAAATTAATGAGCAGTTCTTC
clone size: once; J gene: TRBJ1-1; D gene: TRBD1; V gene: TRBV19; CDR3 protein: CASSLGTGAAYTEAFF; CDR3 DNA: TGTGCCAGTAGTCTTGGGACAGGGGCCGCATACACTGAAGCTTTCTTT
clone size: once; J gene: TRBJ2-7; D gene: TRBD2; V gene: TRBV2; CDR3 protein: CASSPRTSGNNEQYF; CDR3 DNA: TGTGCCAGCAGTCCAAGGACTAGCGGAAACAACGAGCAGTACTTC
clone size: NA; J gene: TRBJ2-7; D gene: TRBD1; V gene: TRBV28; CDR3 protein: CATLRQGSYEQYF; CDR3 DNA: TGTGCCACCCTCCGACAGGGTTCCTACGAGCAGTACTTC
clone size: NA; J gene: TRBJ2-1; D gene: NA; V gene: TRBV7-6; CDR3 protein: CASSLVLTGAYNEQFF; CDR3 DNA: TGTGCCAGCAGCTTAGTGTTGACGGGGGCCTACAATGAGCAGTTCTTC
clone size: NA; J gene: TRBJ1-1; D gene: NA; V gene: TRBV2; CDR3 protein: CAIGMGGMNTEAFF; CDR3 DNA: TGTGCCATCGGAATGGGGGGGATGAACACTGAAGCTTTCTTT
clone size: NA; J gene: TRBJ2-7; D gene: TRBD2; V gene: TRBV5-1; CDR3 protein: CASSLGTSGIHEQYF; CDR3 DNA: TGCGCCAGCAGCTTAGGGACTAGCGGGATACACGAGCAGTACTTC
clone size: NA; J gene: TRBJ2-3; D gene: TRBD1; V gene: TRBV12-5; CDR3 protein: CASGNDRGADTQYF; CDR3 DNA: TGTGCTAGTGGTAATGACAGGGGCGCAGATACGCAGTATTTT
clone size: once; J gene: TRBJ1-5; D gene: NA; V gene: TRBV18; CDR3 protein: CASSPGSGLHQPQHF; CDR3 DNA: TGTGCCAGCTCACCAGGTTCGGGGTTACATCAGCCCCAGCATTTT
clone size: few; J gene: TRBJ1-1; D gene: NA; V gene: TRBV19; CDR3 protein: CASSIGGTLNTEAFF; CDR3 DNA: TGTGCCAGTAGTATAGGAGGGACTCTTAACACTGAAGCTTTCTTT
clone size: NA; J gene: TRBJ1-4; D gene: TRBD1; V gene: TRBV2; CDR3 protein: CASSPGQGYEKLFF; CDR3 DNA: TGTGCCAGCAGTCCCGGACAGGGATATGAAAAACTGTTTTTT
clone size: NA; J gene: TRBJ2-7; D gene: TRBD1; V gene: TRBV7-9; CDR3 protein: CSSSLGDRDRGQEQYF; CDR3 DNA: TGTTCCAGCAGCTTAGGGGACCGGGACAGGGGGCAAGAGCAGTACTTC
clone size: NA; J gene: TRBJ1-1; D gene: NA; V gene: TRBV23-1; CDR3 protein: CASSPPTRRNTEAFF; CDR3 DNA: TGCGCCAGCAGCCCCCCGACACGTCGGAACACTGAAGCTTTCTTT
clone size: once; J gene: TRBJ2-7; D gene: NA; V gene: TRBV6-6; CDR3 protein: CASNPWTPSSEQYF; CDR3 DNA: TGTGCCAGCAATCCCTGGACACCTTCTTCCGAGCAGTACTTC
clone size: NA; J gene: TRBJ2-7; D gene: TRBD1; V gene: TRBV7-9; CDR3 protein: CASSPWDRGGSYEQYF; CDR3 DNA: TGTGCCAGCAGCCCATGGGACAGGGGAGGCTCCTACGAGCAGTACTTC
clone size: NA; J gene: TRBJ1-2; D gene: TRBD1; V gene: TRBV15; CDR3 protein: CATSRSTSGQAQHTF; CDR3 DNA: TGTGCCACCAGCAGATCTACCTCGGGACAGGCGCAGCACACCTTC
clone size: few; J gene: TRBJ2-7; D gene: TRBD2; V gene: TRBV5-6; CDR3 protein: CASSPFYMLAGPYEQYF; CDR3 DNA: TGTGCCAGCAGCCCCTTTTACATGTTAGCGGGTCCCTACGAGCAGTACTTC
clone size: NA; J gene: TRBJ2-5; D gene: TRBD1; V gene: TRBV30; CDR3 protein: CAWSGTGGLETQYF; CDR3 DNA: TGTGCCTGGAGTGGGACAGGGGGCCTGGAGACCCAGTACTTC
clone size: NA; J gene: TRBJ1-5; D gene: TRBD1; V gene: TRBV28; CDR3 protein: CASSLWGDRGESSNQPQHF; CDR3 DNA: TGTGCCAGCAGTTTATGGGGGGACAGGGGGGAATCTAGCAATCAGCCCCAGCATTTT
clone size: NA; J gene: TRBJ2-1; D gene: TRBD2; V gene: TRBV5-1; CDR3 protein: CASSRVAGGEQFF; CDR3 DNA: TGCGCCAGCAGCAGAGTAGCGGGAGGTGAGCAGTTCTTC
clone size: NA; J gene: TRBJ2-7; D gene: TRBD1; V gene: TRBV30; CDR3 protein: CAWSVQGEFPYEQYF; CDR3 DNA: TGTGCCTGGAGTGTACAGGGGGAGTTCCCCTACGAGCAGTACTTC
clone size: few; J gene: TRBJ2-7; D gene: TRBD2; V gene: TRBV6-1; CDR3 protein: CASSGPEAGGTYEQYF; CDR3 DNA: TGTGCCAGCAGTGGTCCCGAAGCGGGAGGGACCTACGAGCAGTACTTC
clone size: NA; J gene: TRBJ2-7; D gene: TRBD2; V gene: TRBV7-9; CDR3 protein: CASSLGGLAGTSYEQYF; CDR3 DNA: TGTGCCAGCAGCTTAGGAGGGCTAGCGGGAACTTCCTACGAGCAGTACTTC
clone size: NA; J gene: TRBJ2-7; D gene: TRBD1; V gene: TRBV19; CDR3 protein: CASTVAPGTGPNEQYF; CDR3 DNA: TGTGCCAGTACCGTGGCCCCCGGGACAGGGCCGAACGAGCAGTACTTC
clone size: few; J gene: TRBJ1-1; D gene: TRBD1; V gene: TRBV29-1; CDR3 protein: CSVDTGGNTEAFF; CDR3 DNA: TGCAGCGTTGACACAGGGGGGAACACTGAAGCTTTCTTT
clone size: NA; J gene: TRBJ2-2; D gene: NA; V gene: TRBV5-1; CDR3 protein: CASSLALSSRTGELFF; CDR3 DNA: TGCGCCAGCAGCTTGGCCCTCAGTTCGCGGACCGGGGAGCTGTTTTTT
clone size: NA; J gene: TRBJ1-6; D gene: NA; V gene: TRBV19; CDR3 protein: CASSISPQGSHNSPLHF; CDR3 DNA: TGTGCCAGTAGTATTTCTCCCCAGGGGTCCCATAATTCACCCCTCCACTTT
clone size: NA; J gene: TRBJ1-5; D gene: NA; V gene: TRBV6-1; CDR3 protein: CASSAPFRAGQPQHF; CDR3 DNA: TGTGCCAGCAGTGCCCCTTTCAGGGCAGGGCAGCCCCAGCATTTT
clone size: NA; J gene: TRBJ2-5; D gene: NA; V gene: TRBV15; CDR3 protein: CATRRDATAQETQYF; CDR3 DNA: TGTGCCACCAGGCGGGATGCGACAGCTCAAGAGACCCAGTACTTC
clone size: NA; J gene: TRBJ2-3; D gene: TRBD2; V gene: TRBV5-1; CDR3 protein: CASNPVQRGWDTQYF; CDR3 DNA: TGCGCCAGCAACCCTGTGCAGCGGGGGTGGGACACGCAGTATTTT
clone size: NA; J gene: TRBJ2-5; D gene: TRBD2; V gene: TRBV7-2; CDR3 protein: CASSPWLAGGSQETQYF; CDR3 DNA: TGTGCCAGCAGCCCTTGGCTAGCGGGGGGCTCCCAAGAGACCCAGTACTTC
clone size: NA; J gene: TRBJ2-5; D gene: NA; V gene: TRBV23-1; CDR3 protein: CASSQSLRVQETQYF; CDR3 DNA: TGCGCCAGCAGTCAATCACTCAGGGTCCAAGAGACCCAGTACTTC
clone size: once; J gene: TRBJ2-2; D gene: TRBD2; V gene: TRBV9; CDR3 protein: CASSPRLAGTGELFF; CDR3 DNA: TGTGCCAGCAGTCCTAGACTAGCGGGCACCGGGGAGCTGTTTTTT
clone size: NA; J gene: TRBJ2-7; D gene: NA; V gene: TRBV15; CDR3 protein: CATSRDPRILCEQYF; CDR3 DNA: TGTGCCACCAGCAGAGATCCCAGAATCCTTTGCGAGCAGTACTTC
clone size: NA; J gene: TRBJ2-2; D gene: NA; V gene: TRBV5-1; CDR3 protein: CASSLVQGSAGELFF; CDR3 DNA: TGCGCCAGCAGCTTGGTCCAGGGTTCCGCCGGGGAGCTGTTTTTT
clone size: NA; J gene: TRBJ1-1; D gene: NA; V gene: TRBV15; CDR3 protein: CATSRDLGDTEAFF; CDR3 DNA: TGTGCCACCAGCAGAGATTTAGGAGACACTGAAGCTTTCTTT
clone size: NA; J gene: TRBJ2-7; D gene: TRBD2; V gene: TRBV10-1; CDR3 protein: CASSPSGNSYEQYF; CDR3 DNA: TGCGCCAGCAGTCCAAGCGGGAATTCCTACGAGCAGTACTTC